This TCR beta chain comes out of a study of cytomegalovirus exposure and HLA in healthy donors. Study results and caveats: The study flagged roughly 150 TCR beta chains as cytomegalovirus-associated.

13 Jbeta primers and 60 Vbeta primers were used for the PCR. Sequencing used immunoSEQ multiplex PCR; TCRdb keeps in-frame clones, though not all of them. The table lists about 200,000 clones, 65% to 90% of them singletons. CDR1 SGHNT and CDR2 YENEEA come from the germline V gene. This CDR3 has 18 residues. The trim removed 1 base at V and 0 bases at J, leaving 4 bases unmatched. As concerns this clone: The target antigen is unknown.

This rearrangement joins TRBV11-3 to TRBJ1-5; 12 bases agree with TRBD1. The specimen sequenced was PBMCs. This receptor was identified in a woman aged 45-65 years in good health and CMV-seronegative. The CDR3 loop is CASSLVGQGACSNQPQHF. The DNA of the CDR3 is TGTGCCAGCAGCTTAGTGGGACAGGGGGCGTGTAGCAATCAGCCCCAGCATTTT.